This T cell receptor (beta chain) was captured by sequencing in a study of blood T cell repertoires in COVID-19. About the study: Spain, Italy and the United States supplied samples that represented acute and convalescent COVID-19. In each case, the material was cDNA or gDNA derived from T cells, B-cell-depleted T cells, or PBMCs.

The V end lost 1 base, the J end lost 1 base, and 7 bases lay between the germline ends. Germline CDR1 MGHRA, CDR2 YSYEKL. The CDR3 covers 14 residues. Under the authors' procedure: How many nucleated cells were present was estimated from reference gene primer amplification. Libraries were prepared by immunoSEQ multiplex PCR; TCRdb keeps only in-frame clonotypes and omits some of them. V, J and clone size reflect that table, while D and trimming were determined from the DNA. The data show more than 300,000 clones, roughly 88% seen once. This chain links TRBV4-1 with TRBJ2-5; D not resolved. Sequencing used peripheral blood. This clonotype was sampled from a woman in her fifties or sixties with acute or convalescent COVID-19. The CDR3 sequence: CASSQVHSQETQYF. CDR3 bases: TGCGCCAGCAGCCAAGTCCACAGCCAAGAGACCCAGTACTTC.